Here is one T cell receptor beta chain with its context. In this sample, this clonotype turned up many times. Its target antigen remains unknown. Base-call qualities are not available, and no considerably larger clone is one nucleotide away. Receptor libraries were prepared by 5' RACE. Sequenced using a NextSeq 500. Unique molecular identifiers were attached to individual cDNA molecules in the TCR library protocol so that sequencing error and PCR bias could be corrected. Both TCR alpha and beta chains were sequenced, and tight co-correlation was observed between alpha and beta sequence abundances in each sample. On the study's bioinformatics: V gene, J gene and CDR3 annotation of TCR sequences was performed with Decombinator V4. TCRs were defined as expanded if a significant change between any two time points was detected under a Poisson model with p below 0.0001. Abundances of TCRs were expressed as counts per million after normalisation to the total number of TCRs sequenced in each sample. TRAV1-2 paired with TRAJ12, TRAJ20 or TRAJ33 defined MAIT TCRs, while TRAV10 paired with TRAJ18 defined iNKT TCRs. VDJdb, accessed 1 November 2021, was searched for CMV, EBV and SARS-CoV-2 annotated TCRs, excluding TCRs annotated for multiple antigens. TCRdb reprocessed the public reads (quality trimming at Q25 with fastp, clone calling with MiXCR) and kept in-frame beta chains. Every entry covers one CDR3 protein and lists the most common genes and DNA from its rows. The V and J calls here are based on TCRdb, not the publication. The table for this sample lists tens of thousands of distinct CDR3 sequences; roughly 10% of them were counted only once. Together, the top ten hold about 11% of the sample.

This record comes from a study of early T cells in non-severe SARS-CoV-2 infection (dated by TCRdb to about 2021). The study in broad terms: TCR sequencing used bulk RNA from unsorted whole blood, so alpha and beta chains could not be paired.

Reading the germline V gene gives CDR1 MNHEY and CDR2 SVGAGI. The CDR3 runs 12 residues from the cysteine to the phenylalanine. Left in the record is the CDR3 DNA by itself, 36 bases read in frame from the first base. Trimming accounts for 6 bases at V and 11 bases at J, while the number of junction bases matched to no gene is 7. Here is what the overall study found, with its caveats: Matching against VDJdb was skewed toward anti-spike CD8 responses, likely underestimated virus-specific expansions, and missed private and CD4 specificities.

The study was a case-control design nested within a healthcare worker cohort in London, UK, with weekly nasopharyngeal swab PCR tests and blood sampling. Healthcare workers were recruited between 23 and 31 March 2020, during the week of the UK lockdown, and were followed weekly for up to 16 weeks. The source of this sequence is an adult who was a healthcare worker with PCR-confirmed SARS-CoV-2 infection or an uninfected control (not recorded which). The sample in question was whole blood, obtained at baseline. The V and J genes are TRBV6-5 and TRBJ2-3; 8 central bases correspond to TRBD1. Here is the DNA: TGTGCCAGCAGCCCCGGACAGGGAAGGCAGTATTTT. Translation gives CASSPGQGRQYF.